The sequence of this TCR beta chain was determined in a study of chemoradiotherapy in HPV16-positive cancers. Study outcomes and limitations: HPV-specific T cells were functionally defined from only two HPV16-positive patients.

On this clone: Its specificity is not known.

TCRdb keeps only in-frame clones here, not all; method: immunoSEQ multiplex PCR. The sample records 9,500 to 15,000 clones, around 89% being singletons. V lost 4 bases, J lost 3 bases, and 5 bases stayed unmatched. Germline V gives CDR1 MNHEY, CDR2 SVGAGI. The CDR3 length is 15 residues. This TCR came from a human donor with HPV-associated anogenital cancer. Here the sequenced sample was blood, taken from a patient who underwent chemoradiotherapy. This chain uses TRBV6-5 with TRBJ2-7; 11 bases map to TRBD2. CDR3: CASSSPGLAVYEQYF. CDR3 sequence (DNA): TGTGCCAGCAGTTCCCCGGGACTAGCGGTCTACGAGCAGTACTTC.